Following are 9 T cell receptor beta chains from one sample sequenced in a study of T cells after yellow fever vaccination. From the 5' RACE reads, TCRdb called clonotypes with MiXCR, one entry per CDR3 protein. The table lists roughly 250,000 distinct CDR3 sequences, roughly 13% of them singletons, with 0.45% to 0.65% in the top ten. The specimen was CD4+ T cells sorted from PBMCs, collected 45 days after the yellow fever booster vaccination. Receptor source: a man younger than 40 who received the YFV17D yellow fever vaccine.

The CDR3 sequence is CASSSARVGRETQYF. The CDR3 DNA reads TGTGCCAGCAGCTCGGCCAGGGTGGGCCGGGAGACCCAGTACTTC. The genes are TRBV7-6 and TRBJ2-5, with a possible D match to TRBD1 (5 bases). The CDR3 spans 15 residues. V lost 4 bases and J 5 bases, leaving 17 bases between the germline ends. CDR1 SGHVS and CDR2 FNYEAQ come from the germline V gene. Looking up the rest from reference TRBV7-6 and TRBJ2-5 gives the full variable domain: GAGVSQSPRYKVTKRGQDVALRCDPISGHVSLYWYRQALGQGPEFLTYFNYEAQQDKSGLPNDRFSAERPEGSISTLTIQRTEQRDSAMYRCASSSARVGRETQYFGPGTRLLVL.

The chain uses TRBV4-3 and TRBJ2-7; 8 bases align to TRBD2. CDR3 length equals 13 residues. Trimming took 1 base from V and 7 from J; bases not matched to a gene: 3. Germline lookup yields CDR1 LGHNA and CDR2 YSLEER. The CDR3 DNA is TGCGCCAGCAGCCAAGTATTAGCGGGAGAGCAGTACTTC. Its protein product is CASSQVLAGEQYF.

This clonotype was seen a few times. This chain connects TRBV10-3 to TRBJ2-1, with D perhaps TRBD2 (5 bases). The CDR3 runs to 14 residues. V lost 10 bases and J lost 0, with 13 bases in between. CDR1 and CDR2 (germline): ENHRY, SYGVKD. The DNA for the CDR3 is TGTGCCAGCGAGCGGTCGAGCTCCTACAATGAGCAGTTCTTC. Translated: CASERSSSYNEQFF.

The genes are TRBV30 and TRBJ2-1; a possible D gene is TRBD2 (5 bases). Trimming removed 2 bases from V and 0 bases from J, with 8 bases in between. This CDR3 spans 14 amino acids. CDR1 GTSNPN and CDR2 SVGIG come from the germline V gene (reference sequence). CDR3 sequence reads: CAWSRRASYNEQFF. The DNA of the CDR3 is TGTGCCTGGAGTAGGCGGGCCTCCTACAATGAGCAGTTCTTC.

This rearrangement joins TRBV7-8 to TRBJ2-3; maybe TRBD2 (7 bases). The CDR3 runs to 13 residues. The V and J ends lost 2 bases and 7 bases respectively, with 10 bases between them. In germline, CDR1 is SGHVS, CDR2 FQNEAQ. Here the CDR3 reads CASSLSGTNTQYF. CDR3 DNA sequence: TGTGCCAGCAGCTTAAGCGGGACAAATACGCAGTATTTT.

This clonotype appeared a single time. At one end, the junction sequence differs from germline, possibly due to a read error. V is TRBV18 and J is TRBJ2-7, with 10 bases lining up with TRBD1. There are 17 residues in the CDR3. The germline CDR1 and CDR2 sequences are KGHSH and LQKENI. The DNA for the CDR3 is TGTGTCAGCTCACCGGGGGACAGGGGTTTCGAAAGCTACGAGCAGTACTTC. Its translation: CVSSPGDRGFESYEQYF.

This clonotype was observed many times. This CDR3 is CASRGVGIEETQYF. The CDR3 DNA is TGTGCCAGCCGGGGGGTAGGGATTGAGGAGACCCAGTACTTC. J is TRBJ2-5 and V is TRBV10-3, with 7 nucleotides matching TRBD2. CDR3 length equals 14 residues. Trimming cost V 10 bases and J 5 bases; bases outside gene matches: 13. Germline CDR1 and CDR2: ENHRY and SYGVKD.

This clonotype occurred many times. The chain employs TRBV7-2 and TRBJ2-4; D may be TRBD1 or TRBD2 (5 bases each). Germline V gene data show CDR1 as SGHTA and CDR2 as FQGNSA. There are 16 residues in the CDR3. V dropped 4 bases and J dropped 6 bases, with 19 bases sitting between them. The CDR3 reads CASSSGPPGVGNIQYF. The CDR3 nucleotides are TGTGCCAGCAGCTCGGGACCCCCGGGCGTAGGAAACATTCAGTACTTC.

The rearrangement links TRBV24-1 to TRBJ1-1; 7 bases are a match to TRBD1. J was trimmed by 0 bases and V by 0 bases; bases with no gene match: 9. Germline CDR1 is KGHDR and CDR2 is SFDVKD. CDR3 length equals 18 residues. The DNA of the CDR3 is TGTGCCACCAGTGATTTGAAGGGGGCGAATTTCATGAACACTGAAGCTTTCTTT. Its protein is CATSDLKGANFMNTEAFF.